This T cell receptor (beta chain) was captured by sequencing in a study of cytomegalovirus exposure and HLA in healthy donors. Study-level findings and limits: Association of 16,951 TCR beta sequences with HLA alleles was found at 0.05 false discovery rate in a later analysis. A later analysis showed HLA-associated TCR beta chains outstripping equally common others in clonal expansion.

This CDR3 region has 10 residues. Germline V CDR1 and CDR2: SEHNR, FQNEAQ (reference sequence). Nominally healthy donors provided the samples, though records likely missed some immune exposures. Of note for this clone: Its antigen is unknown. Relative to the germline gene, one junction end is altered; a read error may explain this.

The PCR contained 60 Vbeta and 13 Jbeta primers. TCRdb keeps only in-frame clones here, not all; method: immunoSEQ multiplex PCR. The table includes 95,000 to 100,000 clones, approximately 71% detected once. This TCR was recovered from a female donor in good health and CMV-seronegative. J is TRBJ1-1 and V is TRBV7-9; D possibly corresponds to TRBD1 (6 bases). Sequenced sample: PBMCs. The CDR3 nucleotides read TGTTCCAGCAGAGCCGGGACACTCTTCTTT. Encoded protein: CSSRAGTLFF.